This T cell receptor beta chain is from a study of blood T cell repertoires in COVID-19 (dated by TCRdb to 2019 to 2021). About the investigation overall: Samples from collaborators originated in the United States, Italy and Spain and spanned both the acute and convalescent phases of COVID-19. Sample metadata almost always included a de-identified subject ID, COVID-19 status, age in years and sex. Where available, HLA class I and class II types were obtained from metadata supplied by the sample provider rather than from assay-based typing. A freely available public database, intended as a resource for researchers studying the immune response to SARS-CoV-2, is where the repertoires were released. The material from the prospective study consisted of cDNA or gDNA derived from T cells, B-cell-depleted T cells, or PBMCs. Subjects who had been exposed to COVID-19, were actively infected with it, or had recovered from it provided the deeply sampled blood TCRbeta repertoires that made up the dataset. Samples came from the ongoing ImmuneRACE study (first 160 participants) plus 1,254 subjects from 6 global collaborators.

Comment on this clone: Its binding antigen is unknown. No base quality information exists; no much larger clone differs at one position.

Overall results and qualifications from the work: How much clinical and demographic metadata was included differed by source and by participant, and the metadata was provided uncurated.

The germline V gene encodes CDR1 MDHEN and CDR2 SYDVKM. The junction shows trimming of 5 bases on V and 8 bases on J, plus 18 bases between the germline ends. Counted from cysteine to phenylalanine, this CDR3 has 15 amino acids. Only CDR3 DNA remains: 45 bases, in frame from the first base. TCRbeta CDR3 regions were amplified from genomic DNA using the immunoSEQ Assay, a bias-controlled multiplex PCR. Turning to the authors' computational methods: The number of nucleated cells in each sample was estimated from the amplification of reference gene primers within the assay. To quantify the absolute abundance of each unique TCRbeta CDR3 rearrangement, sequence reads were collapsed and filtered. For each sample, productive Simpson clonality was calculated as the square root of Simpson's diversity index over productive rearrangements. TCRdb stores this immuneACCESS table with in-frame sequences only. Part of the clones is absent; in the studies checked, under half of the shortfall reflects unresolved V genes, and no reason is known for the rest. Clonal size and the V and J genes are those of that table, whereas D and trimming came from the DNA. The sample table records roughly 170,000 clones; 60% to 80% of these occur just once. Of the sample, less than 30% falls within the top ten clones.

Each collaborating institution followed its own protocols to collect whole blood in K2EDTA tubes. Collaborator samples were shipped for TCRbeta analysis as frozen whole blood, isolated PBMCs, or DNA extracted from either sample type. The chain uses TRBV28 and TRBJ1-4, with the D gene not confidently named. The sequence was collected from a woman between 65 and 79 years old with acute or convalescent COVID-19. The sequencing sample was made of peripheral blood. Read as DNA, the sequence is TGTGCCAGCAGTGAGGTAGGAGGAAGGGTCGAAAAACTGTTTTTT. Translation gives CASSEVGGRVEKLFF.